This entry describes one TCR beta chain. CDR1 is MNHEY, CDR2 SMNVEV, per germline (reference sequence). V dropped 2 bases and J dropped 0; count of bases not matched to a gene: 13. The CDR3 has 19 residues. The record originates from a study of T cell changes during pregnancy in multiple sclerosis. TCRdb keeps only in-frame clones here, not all; method: immunoSEQ multiplex PCR. The sample includes approximately 24,000 clones, approximately 86% of them seen just once. This clonotype was obtained from a female donor in good health, enrolled as a control in a pregnancy study. This chain joins TRBV27 and TRBJ2-4, with 7 bases fitting TRBD1. Sequenced here: CD4+ T cells from peripheral blood mononuclear cells, sampled in the second trimester of pregnancy. The CDR3 here is CASSLRGDRVFLAKNIQYF. The CDR3 DNA sequence: TGTGCCAGCAGTTTAAGAGGTGACAGGGTTTTTTTAGCCAAAAACATTCAGTACTTC.